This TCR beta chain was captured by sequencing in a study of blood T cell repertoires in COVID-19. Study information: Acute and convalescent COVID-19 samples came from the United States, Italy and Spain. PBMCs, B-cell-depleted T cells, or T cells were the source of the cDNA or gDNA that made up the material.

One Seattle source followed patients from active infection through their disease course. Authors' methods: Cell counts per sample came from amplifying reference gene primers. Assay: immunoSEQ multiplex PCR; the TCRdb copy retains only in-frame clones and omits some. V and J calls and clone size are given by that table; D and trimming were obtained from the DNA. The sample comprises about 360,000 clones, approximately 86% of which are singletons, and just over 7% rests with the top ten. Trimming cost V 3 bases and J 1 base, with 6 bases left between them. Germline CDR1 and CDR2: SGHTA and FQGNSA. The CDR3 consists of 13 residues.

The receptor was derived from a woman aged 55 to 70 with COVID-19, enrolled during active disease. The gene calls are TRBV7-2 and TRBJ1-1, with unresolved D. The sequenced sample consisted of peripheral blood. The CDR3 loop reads CASSLRGNTEAFF. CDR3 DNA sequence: TGTGCCAGCAGCTTGCGGGGGAACACTGAAGCTTTCTTT.